Each of the 30 T cell receptor beta chains below was sequenced from the same sample in a study of vaccination effects on CD4 cells after COVID-19. After expansion with viral peptide pools in the ViraFEST assay, antigen-specific CD4+ T cells were sequenced. The authors isolated CD4+ T cells after ten to eleven days of culture. All study participants received two doses of BNT162b2 or mRNA-1273 vaccine. The data were produced by immunoSEQ multiplex PCR, yet TCRdb's version contains in-frame clones alone and is incomplete. The profile shows about 72,000 clones, approximately 80% of them singletons. Antigens of these TCRs are unknown. The sample was CD4+ T cells from PBMCs cultured with HCoV-229E spike peptides, taken after COVID-19 vaccination. The receptors stem from a human donor who received a COVID-19 vaccine.

The chain links TRBV4-3 to TRBJ2-2; D may be TRBD2 (6 bases). Per germline, CDR1 LGHNA and CDR2 YSLEER. Trimming took 4 bases from V and 7 from J, leaving 13 bases between them. The CDR3 extends over 14 amino acids. This CDR3 is CASSPRLVDGELFF. The CDR3 DNA reads as TGCGCCAGCAGCCCCCGACTAGTTGACGGGGAGCTGTTTTTT.

This chain links TRBV6-6 with TRBJ1-3; 11 bases match TRBD1. This CDR3 contains 15 residues. Germline assignment: CDR1 MNHNY and CDR2 SVGAGI (reference sequence). The trim removed 8 bases at V and 4 bases at J, leaving 7 bases unmatched. The DNA of the CDR3 is TGTGCCAGCTACCAGGACAGGGGGCCAGGAAACACCATATATTTT. Its protein product is CASYQDRGPGNTIYF.

The V gene is TRBV24-1, the J gene TRBJ2-2, with 10 nucleotides matching TRBD2. The junction had 11 bases not matched to a gene; V was cut back by 4 bases and J by 4 bases. The CDR3 totals 18 residues. Germline CDR1 and CDR2: KGHDR and SFDVKD. The CDR3 nucleotides read TGTGCCACCAGTGACCCGGCCAGCGGGGGGGCGGTCACCGGGGAGCTGTTTTTT. Its protein is CATSDPASGGAVTGELFF.

The chain recombines TRBV7-2 with TRBJ1-2; tentatively, D is TRBD1 (6 bases). Germline V gene lookup returns CDR1 SGHTA and CDR2 FQGNSA. The CDR3 has 13 residues. The V end was cut by 3 bases, the J end by 6 bases, with 11 bases between. The CDR3 protein is CASSFDRQDGYTF. The CDR3, as DNA: TGTGCCAGCAGCTTCGACAGGCAAGATGGCTACACCTTC.

The rearrangement joins TRBV20-1 to TRBJ1-2; D unresolved. From germline, CDR1 is DFQATT and CDR2 SNEGSKA (reference sequence). Trimming stripped 4 bases from V and 7 bases from J, with 10 bases between. This CDR3 is built from 11 residues. CDR3 DNA sequence: TGCAGTGCTAATTCTGGAATTGGCTACACCTTC. Amino acids: CSANSGIGYTF.

The J gene is TRBJ1-1, the V gene TRBV3-1 (or the pseudogene TRBV3-2); 7 bases line up with TRBD1. From germline, CDR1 is LGHDT and CDR2 YNNKEL (reference sequence). Trimming removed 3 bases from V and 5 bases from J; junction bases left unmatched: 0. The CDR3 extends over 12 amino acids. In nucleotides, the CDR3 is TGTGCCAGCAGCCAGACAGGGACTGAAGCTTTCTTT. This translates into CASSQTGTEAFF.

There are a few counts of this clone. The chain couples TRBV5-1 to TRBJ2-2; D unresolved. V shed 0 bases and J shed 3 bases, with 6 bases lying between them. Germline lookup yields CDR1 SGHRS and CDR2 YFSETQ. The CDR3 is 14 amino acids. CDR3 sequence reads: CASSLAVDTGELFF. CDR3 DNA sequence: TGCGCCAGCAGCTTGGCTGTCGACACCGGGGAGCTGTTTTTT.

The rearrangement links TRBV2 to TRBJ1-5; unclear D gene. The CDR3 is 14 amino acids. Germline lookup yields CDR1 SNHLY and CDR2 FYNNEI. Trimming removed 7 bases from V and 0 bases from J, with 10 bases in between. The CDR3 sequence is CASNVGNSNQPQHF. The DNA of the CDR3 is TGTGCCAGCAATGTCGGAAATAGCAATCAGCCCCAGCATTTT.

The chain recombines TRBV2 with TRBJ2-7, with TRBD2 as a possible D gene (5 bases). Germline-derived CDR1 and CDR2 are SNHLY and FYNNEI. V lost 3 bases and J lost 6, with 12 bases in between. The CDR3 sequence is 13 residues long. The CDR3 region is CASSEQLESEQYV. The DNA for the CDR3 is TGTGCCAGCAGTGAGCAACTAGAAAGCGAGCAGTACGTC.

Turning to this clone: In the same sample, other DNA sequences code for this CDR3. J is TRBJ2-5 and V is TRBV5-1; D gene uncertain. The germline CDR1 and CDR2 sequences are SGHRS and YFSETQ. The CDR3 extends over 13 amino acids. V gave up 0 bases and J gave up 5 bases, with 8 bases separating them. For the CDR3, the DNA is TGCGCCAGCAGCTTGGGGGGTGGGGAGACCCAGTACTTC. This sequence encodes CASSLGGGETQYF.

The chain combines TRBV14 with TRBJ1-3, with D maybe TRBD1 (5 bases). The V and J ends lost 1 base and 2 bases respectively, with 9 bases between them. This CDR3 has 15 amino acids. Germline CDR1 SGHDN, CDR2 FVKESK. The CDR3 loop reads CASSQVRGPGNTIYF. CDR3 coding DNA: TGTGCCAGCAGCCAAGTGCGGGGCCCTGGAAACACCATATATTTT.

The chain carries TRBV18 and TRBJ1-6; D is undetermined. The CDR3 is made up of 13 amino acids. Trimming pared 3 bases from V and 8 bases from J, leaving 8 bases between. From germline, CDR1 is KGHSH and CDR2 LQKENI. The CDR3: CASSPNLYSPLHF. In nucleotides, the CDR3 is TGTGCCAGCTCACCTAACCTCTATTCACCCCTCCACTTT.

This chain connects TRBV7-3 to TRBJ2-3, with TRBD2 matching over 10 bases. Germline V gene lookup returns CDR1 SGHTA and CDR2 FQGTGA. This CDR3 comprises 16 residues. The junction had 9 bases not matched to a gene; V was cut back by 6 bases and J by 3 bases. For the CDR3, the DNA is TGTGCCAGCAGTCCTTCAAGCGGGGGGGCAACAGATACGCAGTATTTT. Its protein product is CASSPSSGGATDTQYF. The complete variable domain, with remaining parts taken from reference TRBV7-3 and TRBJ2-3, reads GAGVSQTPSNKVTEKGKYVELRCDPISGHTALYWYRQSLGQGPEFLIYFQGTGAADDSGLPNDRFFAVRPEGSVSTLKIQRTERGDSAVYLCASSPSSGGATDTQYFGPGTRLTVL.

The chain couples TRBV5-1 to TRBJ2-2; D may correspond to TRBD1 or TRBD2 (5 bases each). The germline V and J ends were trimmed by 0 bases and 3 bases, with 9 bases remaining between them. The CDR3 contains 15 residues. The germline gives CDR1 SGHRS, CDR2 YFSETQ. The CDR3 sequence: CASSLALGHTGELFF. Written as DNA, the CDR3 is TGCGCCAGCAGCTTGGCCTTGGGACACACCGGGGAGCTGTTTTTT.

The rearrangement joins TRBV6-6 to TRBJ1-5; no reliable D call. V was trimmed by 5 bases and J by 5 bases, leaving 10 bases between them. The germline gives CDR1 MNHNY, CDR2 SVGAGI (reference sequence). The CDR3 has 13 residues. For the CDR3, the DNA is TGTGCCAGCAGTGATTCTGGGTATCAGCCCCAGCATTTT. Translation gives CASSDSGYQPQHF.

The chain couples TRBV6-2 or TRBV6-3 to TRBJ2-3; possible D gene TRBD1, 6 bases. Germline CDR1 and CDR2: MNHEY and SVGEGT. Trimming took off 6 bases at V and 2 bases at J, with 15 bases between the two ends. The CDR3 runs to 15 residues. The DNA for the CDR3 is TGTGCCAGCAGCCTCTCTGGGGGCCACACAGATACGCAGTATTTT. Its translation: CASSLSGGHTDTQYF.

The chain combines TRBV5-6 with TRBJ2-3; TRBD1 aligns across 9 bases. Trimming cost V 4 bases and J 4 bases; bases outside gene matches: 7. CDR1 is SGHDT and CDR2 is YYEEEE in the germline V gene. The CDR3 covers 15 residues. The CDR3 reads CASSPDRGLADTQYF. The CDR3, as DNA: TGTGCCAGCAGCCCGGACAGGGGATTGGCAGATACGCAGTATTTT.

CDR3 coding DNA: TGTGCCAGCACCTTACTTGGAAACACCATATATTTT. It encodes CASTLLGNTIYF. The chain is built from TRBV12-3 or TRBV12-4 and TRBJ1-3; D remains ambiguous. The CDR3 extends over 12 amino acids. Trimming removed 7 bases at V and 3 bases at J, with 7 bases between.

V gene TRBV10-2 combines with J gene TRBJ2-6; TRBD2 aligns across 9 bases. The V segment lost 4 bases and the J segment 0 bases; nucleotides outside the gene matches: 7. This CDR3 contains 18 residues. Germline loops: CDR1 WSHSY, CDR2 SAAADI. The CDR3 protein is CASSGSERGDSGANVLTF. CDR3 DNA: TGCGCCAGCAGTGGGAGCGAGCGGGGGGACTCTGGGGCCAACGTCCTGACTTTC.

V gene TRBV6-2 or TRBV6-3 combines with J gene TRBJ1-2; no clear D gene. The CDR3 contains 12 residues. Deletions cut 5 bases from V and 2 bases from J, with 6 bases between. CDR1 is MNHEY, CDR2 SVGEGT, per germline. The CDR3 DNA sequence: TGTGCCAGCAGTAAAGGGAACTATGGCTACACCTTC. As protein: CASSKGNYGYTF.

This clone was found once. The chain carries TRBV2 and TRBJ2-3; D is unclear. The CDR3 is 13 amino acids. Trimming took off 7 bases at V and 2 bases at J, with 10 bases between the two ends. Germline assignment: CDR1 SNHLY and CDR2 FYNNEI. DNA for the CDR3: TGTGCCAGCACCCGCAGATCCACAGATACGCAGTATTTT. It yields the protein CASTRRSTDTQYF.

The chain couples TRBV2 to TRBJ2-7; D gene ambiguous. Germline V CDR1 and CDR2: SNHLY, FYNNEI. Trimming removed 6 bases from V and 2 bases from J, with 11 bases in between. This CDR3 has 13 residues. The CDR3 region has the DNA TGTGCCAGCAGCATCGGCAGAACCTACGAGCAGTACGTC. Translated, it gives CASSIGRTYEQYV.

This chain connects TRBV29-1 to TRBJ1-1; TRBD1 might be the D (5 bases). The CDR3 loop spans 13 amino acids. CDR1 SQVTM and CDR2 ANQGSEA come from the germline V gene. Trimming removed 4 bases at V and 4 bases at J, with 13 bases between. CDR3 sequence: CSVGGTDGTEAFF. The CDR3 coding sequence is TGCAGCGTTGGAGGGACGGACGGCACTGAAGCTTTCTTT. The variable domain in full, with the rest retrieved from reference TRBV29-1 and TRBJ1-1, is SAVISQKPSRDICQRGTSLTIQCQVDSQVTMMFWYRQQPGQSLTLIATANQGSEATYESGFVIDKFPISRPNLTFSTLTVSNMSPEDSSIYLCSVGGTDGTEAFFGQGTRLTVV.

CDR3 amino acids: CASSYVQGAEAFF. CDR3 in DNA: TGTGCCAGCAGCTATGTACAGGGAGCAGAAGCTTTCTTT. This sequence joins TRBV7-9 and TRBJ1-1; possible D gene TRBD1, 6 bases. The CDR3 runs 13 residues. CDR1 is SEHNR, CDR2 FQNEAQ, per germline (reference sequence). The V end lost 4 bases, the J end lost 8 bases, and 14 bases lay between the germline ends.

V and J are TRBV5-1 and TRBJ2-5; D is unclear. Germline CDR1 and CDR2: SGHRS and YFSETQ. The V gene lost 0 bases and the J gene lost 5 bases, with 11 bases spanning the gap. CDR3 length: 14 residues. Here the CDR3 reads CASSLGPPPETQYF. The CDR3 DNA is TGCGCCAGCAGCTTGGGACCCCCGCCGGAGACCCAGTACTTC.

The rearrangement uses TRBV5-1 and TRBJ2-4, with D possibly being TRBD1 (6 bases). Germline V lookup: CDR1 SGHRS, CDR2 YFSETQ. Trimming cost V 2 bases and J 3 bases, with 12 bases left between them. This CDR3 has 15 amino acids. The chain's CDR3 is CASSFSGEGKNIQYF. The DNA of the CDR3 is TGCGCCAGCAGCTTCTCAGGGGAAGGCAAAAACATTCAGTACTTC.

A few counts support this clone. The rearrangement joins TRBV6-5 to TRBJ1-2, with a weak D call TRBD1 (6 bases). The CDR3 extends over 15 amino acids. Germline-derived CDR1 and CDR2 are MNHEY and SVGAGI. Trimming stripped 2 bases from V and 2 bases from J, with 12 bases between. CDR3 protein: CASSYGDTGNYGYTF. CDR3 sequence (DNA): TGTGCCAGCAGTTACGGGGACACGGGCAACTATGGCTACACCTTC.

The chain recombines TRBV5-6 with TRBJ2-2; 10 positions agree with TRBD1. V shed 4 bases and J 7 bases; nucleotides not matched to a gene: 10. This CDR3 is 16 amino acids long. Germline CDR1 and CDR2: SGHDT and YYEEEE. This CDR3 reads CASSVGPGTGVGELFF. In DNA form, the CDR3 reads TGTGCCAGCAGCGTAGGCCCCGGGACAGGGGTCGGGGAGCTGTTTTTT.

The chain couples TRBV3-1 (or the pseudogene TRBV3-2) to TRBJ1-5, with TRBD1 matching over 7 bases. CDR3 size: 20 residues. Losses at the gene ends were 0 bases for V and 3 bases for J; bases not matched to a gene: 17. CDR1 is LGHDT, CDR2 YNNKEL, per germline (reference sequence). CDR3 DNA sequence: TGTGCCAGCAGCCAAGATGGGGATAAGTTAAGGGGGCCGTCCAATCAGCCCCAGCATTTT. Translation: CASSQDGDKLRGPSNQPQHF.

The V and J genes are TRBV12-5 and TRBJ2-1; 7 nucleotides match TRBD1. Germline V gives CDR1 LGHNT, CDR2 FRNRAP. The CDR3 runs 15 residues. J gave up 0 bases and V 3 bases, and 2 bases lay outside the gene matches. In DNA form, the CDR3 reads TGTGCTAGTGGTTTCGGGACAGTCTCCTACAATGAGCAGTTCTTC. Translated, it gives CASGFGTVSYNEQFF.